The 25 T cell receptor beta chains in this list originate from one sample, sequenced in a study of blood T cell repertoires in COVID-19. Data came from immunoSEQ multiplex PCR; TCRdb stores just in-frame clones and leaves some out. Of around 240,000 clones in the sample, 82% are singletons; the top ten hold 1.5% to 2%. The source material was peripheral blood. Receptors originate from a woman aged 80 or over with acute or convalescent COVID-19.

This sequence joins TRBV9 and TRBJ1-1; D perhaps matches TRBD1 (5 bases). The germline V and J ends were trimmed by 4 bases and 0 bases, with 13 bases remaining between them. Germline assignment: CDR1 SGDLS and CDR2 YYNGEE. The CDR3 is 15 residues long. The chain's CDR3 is CASSLRGGLNTEAFF. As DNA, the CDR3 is TGTGCCAGCAGCCTACGCGGGGGGTTGAACACTGAAGCTTTCTTT.

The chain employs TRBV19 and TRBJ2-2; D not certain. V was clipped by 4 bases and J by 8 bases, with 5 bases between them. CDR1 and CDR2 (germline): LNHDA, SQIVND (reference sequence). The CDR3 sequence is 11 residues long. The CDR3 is CASSNWGELFF. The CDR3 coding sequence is TGTGCCAGTAGTAACTGGGGGGAGCTGTTTTTT.

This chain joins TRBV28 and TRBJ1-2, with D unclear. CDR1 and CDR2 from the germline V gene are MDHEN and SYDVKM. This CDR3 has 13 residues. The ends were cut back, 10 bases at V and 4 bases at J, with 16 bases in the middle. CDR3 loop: CATSGGAIYGYTF. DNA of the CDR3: TGTGCCACCTCAGGAGGAGCCATCTATGGCTACACCTTC.

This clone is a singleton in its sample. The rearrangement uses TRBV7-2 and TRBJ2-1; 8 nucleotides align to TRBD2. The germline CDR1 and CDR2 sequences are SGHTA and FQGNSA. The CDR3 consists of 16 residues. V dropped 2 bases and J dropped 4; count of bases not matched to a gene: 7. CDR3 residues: CASSLTGTSFYNEQFF. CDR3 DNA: TGTGCCAGCAGCTTAACCGGGACTAGTTTTTACAATGAGCAGTTCTTC.

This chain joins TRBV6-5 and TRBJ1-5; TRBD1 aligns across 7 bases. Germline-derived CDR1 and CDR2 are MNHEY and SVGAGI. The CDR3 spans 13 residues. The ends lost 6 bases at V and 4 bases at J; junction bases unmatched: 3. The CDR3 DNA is TGTGCCAGCAGCCCACAGGGGAATCAGCCCCAGCATTTT. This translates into CASSPQGNQPQHF.

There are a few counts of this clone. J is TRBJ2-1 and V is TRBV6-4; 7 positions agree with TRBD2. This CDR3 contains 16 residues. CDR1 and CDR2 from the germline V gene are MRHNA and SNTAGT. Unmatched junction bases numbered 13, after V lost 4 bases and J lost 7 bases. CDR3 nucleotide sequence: TGTGCCAGCAGTGGGGATGTCCGGGGGGACCTAAATGAGCAGTTCTTC. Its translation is CASSGDVRGDLNEQFF.

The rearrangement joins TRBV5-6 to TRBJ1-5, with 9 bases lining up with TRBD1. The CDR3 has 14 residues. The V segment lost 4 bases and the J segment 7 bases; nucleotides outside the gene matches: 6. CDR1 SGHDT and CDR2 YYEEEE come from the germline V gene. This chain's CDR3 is CASSQGQGEQPQHF. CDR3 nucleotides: TGTGCCAGCAGCCAGGGACAGGGAGAACAGCCCCAGCATTTT.

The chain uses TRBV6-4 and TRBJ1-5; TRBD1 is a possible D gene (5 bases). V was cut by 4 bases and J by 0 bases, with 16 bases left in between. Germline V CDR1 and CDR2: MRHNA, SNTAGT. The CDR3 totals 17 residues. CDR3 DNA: TGTGCCAGCAGTGTTTGGGACTTAATTTATAGCAATCAGCCCCAGCATTTT. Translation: CASSVWDLIYSNQPQHF.

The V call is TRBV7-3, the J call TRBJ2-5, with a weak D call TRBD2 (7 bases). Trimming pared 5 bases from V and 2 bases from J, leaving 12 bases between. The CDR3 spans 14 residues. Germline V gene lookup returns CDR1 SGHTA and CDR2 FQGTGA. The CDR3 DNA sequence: TGTGCCAGCAGCCAGGGGACTACTCAAGAGACCCAGTACTTC. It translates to CASSQGTTQETQYF.

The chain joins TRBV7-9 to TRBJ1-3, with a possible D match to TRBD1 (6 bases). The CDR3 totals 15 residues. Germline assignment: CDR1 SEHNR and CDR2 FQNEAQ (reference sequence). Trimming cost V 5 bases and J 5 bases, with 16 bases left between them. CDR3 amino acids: CASSADRENRNTIYF. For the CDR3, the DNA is TGTGCCAGCAGCGCGGACAGAGAAAATAGAAACACCATATATTTT.

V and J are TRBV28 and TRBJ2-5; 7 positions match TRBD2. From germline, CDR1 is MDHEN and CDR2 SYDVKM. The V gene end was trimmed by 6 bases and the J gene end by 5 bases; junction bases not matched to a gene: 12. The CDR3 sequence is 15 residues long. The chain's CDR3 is CASSPSAGGSETQYF. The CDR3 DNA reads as TGTGCCAGCAGCCCATCGGCTGGCGGGAGTGAGACCCAGTACTTC.

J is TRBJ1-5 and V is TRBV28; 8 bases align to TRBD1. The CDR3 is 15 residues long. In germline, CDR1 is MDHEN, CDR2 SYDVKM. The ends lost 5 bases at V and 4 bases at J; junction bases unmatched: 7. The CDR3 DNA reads TGTGCCAGCAGTACCCGACAGGGGCATAATCAGCCCCAGCATTTT. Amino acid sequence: CASSTRQGHNQPQHF.

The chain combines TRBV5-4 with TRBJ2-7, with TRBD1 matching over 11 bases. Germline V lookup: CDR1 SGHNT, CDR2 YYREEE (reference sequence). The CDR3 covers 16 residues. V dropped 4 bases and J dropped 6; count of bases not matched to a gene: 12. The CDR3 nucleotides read TGTGCCAGCAGCCCGATTACCGGGACAGGGGGATTCGAGCAGTACTTC. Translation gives CASSPITGTGGFEQYF.

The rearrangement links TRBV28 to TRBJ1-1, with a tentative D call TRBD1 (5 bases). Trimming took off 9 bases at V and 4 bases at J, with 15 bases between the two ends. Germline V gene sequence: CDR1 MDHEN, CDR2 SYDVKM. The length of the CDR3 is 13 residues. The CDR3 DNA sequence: TGTGCCAGTAGCAGGGTTTTTGGCACTGAAGCTTTCTTT. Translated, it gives CASSRVFGTEAFF.

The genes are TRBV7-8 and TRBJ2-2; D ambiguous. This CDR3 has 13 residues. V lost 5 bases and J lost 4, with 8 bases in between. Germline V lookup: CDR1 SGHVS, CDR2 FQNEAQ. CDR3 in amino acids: CASSPLVTGELFF. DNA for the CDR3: TGTGCCAGCAGCCCCCTAGTCACCGGGGAGCTGTTTTTT.

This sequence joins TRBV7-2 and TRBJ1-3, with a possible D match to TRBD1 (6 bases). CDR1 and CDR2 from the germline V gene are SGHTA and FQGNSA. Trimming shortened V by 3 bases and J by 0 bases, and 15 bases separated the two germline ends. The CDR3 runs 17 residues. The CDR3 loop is CASSFVSGQFSGNTIYF. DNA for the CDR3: TGTGCCAGCAGCTTCGTAAGCGGACAGTTCTCTGGAAACACCATATATTTT.

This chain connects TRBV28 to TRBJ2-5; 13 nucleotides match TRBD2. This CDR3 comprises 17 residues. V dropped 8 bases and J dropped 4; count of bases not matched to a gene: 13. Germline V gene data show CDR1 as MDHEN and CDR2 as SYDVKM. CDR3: CASCLGGLAGSRETQYF. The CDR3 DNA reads TGTGCCAGCTGTCTTGGGGGACTAGCGGGAAGTAGAGAGACCCAGTACTTC.

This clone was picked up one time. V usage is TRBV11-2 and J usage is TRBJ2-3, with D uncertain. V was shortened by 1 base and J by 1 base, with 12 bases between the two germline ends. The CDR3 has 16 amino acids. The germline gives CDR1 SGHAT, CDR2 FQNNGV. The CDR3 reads CASSLGSAGRTDTQYF. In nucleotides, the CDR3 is TGTGCCAGCAGCTTAGGGTCGGCAGGCCGCACAGATACGCAGTATTTT.

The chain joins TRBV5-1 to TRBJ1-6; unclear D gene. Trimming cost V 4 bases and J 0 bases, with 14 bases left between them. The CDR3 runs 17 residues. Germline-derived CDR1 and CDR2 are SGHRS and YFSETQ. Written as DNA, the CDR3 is TGCGCCAGCAGCCTTGAGGAAGGCCTCTCCTATAATTCACCCCTCCACTTT. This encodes CASSLEEGLSYNSPLHF.

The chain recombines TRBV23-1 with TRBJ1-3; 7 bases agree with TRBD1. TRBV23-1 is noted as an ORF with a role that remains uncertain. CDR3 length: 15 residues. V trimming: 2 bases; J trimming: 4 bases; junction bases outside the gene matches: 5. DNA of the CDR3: TGCGCCAGCAGTCAACTCCCGACAGGGGGAAACACCATATATTTT. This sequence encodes CASSQLPTGGNTIYF.

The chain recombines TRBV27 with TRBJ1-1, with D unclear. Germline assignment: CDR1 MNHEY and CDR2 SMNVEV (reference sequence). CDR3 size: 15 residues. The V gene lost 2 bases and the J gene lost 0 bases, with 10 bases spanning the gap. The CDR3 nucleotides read TGTGCCAGCAGTTTAGGGCGGGCGCTGAACACTGAAGCTTTCTTT. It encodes CASSLGRALNTEAFF.

CDR3 sequence (DNA): TGTGCCAGCAGCTTAGCTTCTAGCGGGGCTAGCACAGATACGCAGTATTTT. Translated: CASSLASSGASTDTQYF. This chain links TRBV7-2 with TRBJ2-3; 9 nucleotides agree with TRBD2. There are 17 residues in the CDR3. Germline V gene lookup returns CDR1 SGHTA and CDR2 FQGNSA. V shed 0 bases and J 0 bases; nucleotides not matched to a gene: 4.

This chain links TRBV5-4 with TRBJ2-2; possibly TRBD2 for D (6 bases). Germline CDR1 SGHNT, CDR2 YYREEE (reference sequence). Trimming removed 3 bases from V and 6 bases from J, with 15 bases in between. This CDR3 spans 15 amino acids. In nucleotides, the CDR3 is TGTGCCAGCAGCTCGGTGGGGGGTGGCGCCGGGGAGCTGTTTTTT. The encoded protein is CASSSVGGGAGELFF.

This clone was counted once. CDR3 nucleotides: TGTGCCAGCAGCCACCTGACAGGGACGATTTTAGAGACCCAGTACTTC. Amino acids: CASSHLTGTILETQYF. The chain carries TRBV3-1 (or the pseudogene TRBV3-2) and TRBJ2-5; 7 nucleotides line up with TRBD1. Germline loops: CDR1 LGHDT, CDR2 YNNKEL (reference sequence). The trim removed 3 bases at V and 4 bases at J, leaving 11 bases unmatched. CDR3 length: 16 residues.

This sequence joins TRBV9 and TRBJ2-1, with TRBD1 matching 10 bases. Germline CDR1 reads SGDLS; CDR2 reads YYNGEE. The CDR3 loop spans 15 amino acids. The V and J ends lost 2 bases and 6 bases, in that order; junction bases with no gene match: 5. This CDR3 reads CASSVLGTGVNEQFF. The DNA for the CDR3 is TGTGCCAGCAGCGTGCTGGGGACAGGGGTCAATGAGCAGTTCTTC.